This TCR beta chain was obtained from a study of cytomegalovirus exposure and HLA in healthy donors. Study-level results: The classifier reportedly diagnosed cytomegalovirus status with high specificity and sensitivity. For TCR beta chains, V- and J-gene trimming was later linked to a missense DCLRE1C variant. Accurate HLA-A and HLA-B prediction from TCR beta sequences was reported for most subjects. Three CMV-associated chains proved CMV antigen-specific in vitro.

The primer mix had 60 Vbeta and 13 Jbeta primers. Repertoires were generated with immunoSEQ multiplex PCR, while TCRdb's copy carries only in-frame clones and drops some. The sample shows more than 85,000 clones, and 5% to 6.5% sits with its ten largest clones. Turning to this clone: The antigen is unknown.

V was pared by 5 bases and J by 4 bases, with 21 bases between. Looked up from germline, CDR1 is SGHTA and CDR2 is FQGNSA. CDR3 length: 17 amino acids. The clonotype was recovered from a girl between 5 and 17 years old in good health and CMV-seropositive. The gene calls are TRBV7-2 and TRBJ2-1; a weak D match, TRBD2 (5 bases). Material: PBMCs. The CDR3 loop is CASSHDQAVTGYNEQFF. CDR3 DNA: TGTGCCAGCAGCCATGACCAGGCAGTTACGGGATACAATGAGCAGTTCTTC.